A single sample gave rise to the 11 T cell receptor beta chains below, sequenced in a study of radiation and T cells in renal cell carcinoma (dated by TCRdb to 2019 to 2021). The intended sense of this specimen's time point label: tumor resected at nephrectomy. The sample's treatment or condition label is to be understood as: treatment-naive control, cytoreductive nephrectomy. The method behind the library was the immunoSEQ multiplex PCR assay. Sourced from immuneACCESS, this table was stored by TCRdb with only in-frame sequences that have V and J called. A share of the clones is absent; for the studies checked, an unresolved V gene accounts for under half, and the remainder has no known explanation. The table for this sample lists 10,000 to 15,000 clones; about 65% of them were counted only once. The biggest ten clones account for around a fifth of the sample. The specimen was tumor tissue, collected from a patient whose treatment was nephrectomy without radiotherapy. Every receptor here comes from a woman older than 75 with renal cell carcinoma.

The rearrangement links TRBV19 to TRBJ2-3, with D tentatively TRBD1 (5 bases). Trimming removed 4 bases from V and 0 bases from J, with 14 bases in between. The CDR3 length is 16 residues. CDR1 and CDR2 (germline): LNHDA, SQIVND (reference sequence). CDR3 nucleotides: TGTGCCAGTAGTAGGCAGGGTATTACTAGCACAGATACGCAGTATTTT. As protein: CASSRQGITSTDTQYF.

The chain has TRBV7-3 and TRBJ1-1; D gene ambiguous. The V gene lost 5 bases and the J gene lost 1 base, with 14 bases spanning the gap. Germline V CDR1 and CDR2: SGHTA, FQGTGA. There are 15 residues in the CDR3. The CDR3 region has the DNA TGTGCCAGCAGCGCCATCGCGGGAGGGAACACTGAAGCTTTCTTT. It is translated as CASSAIAGGNTEAFF.

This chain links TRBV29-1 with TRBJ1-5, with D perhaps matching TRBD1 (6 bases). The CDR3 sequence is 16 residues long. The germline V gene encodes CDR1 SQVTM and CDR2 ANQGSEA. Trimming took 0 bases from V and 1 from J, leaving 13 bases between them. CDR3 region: CSVEEEGGPSNQPQHF. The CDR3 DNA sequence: TGCAGCGTTGAAGAGGAGGGGGGTCCGAGCAATCAGCCCCAGCATTTT.

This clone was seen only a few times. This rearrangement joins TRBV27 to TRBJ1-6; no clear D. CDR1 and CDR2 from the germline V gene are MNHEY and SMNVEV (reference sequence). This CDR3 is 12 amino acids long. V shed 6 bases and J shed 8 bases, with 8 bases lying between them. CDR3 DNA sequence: TGTGCCAGCAGCCCCGGCTATTCACCCCTCCACTTT. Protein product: CASSPGYSPLHF.

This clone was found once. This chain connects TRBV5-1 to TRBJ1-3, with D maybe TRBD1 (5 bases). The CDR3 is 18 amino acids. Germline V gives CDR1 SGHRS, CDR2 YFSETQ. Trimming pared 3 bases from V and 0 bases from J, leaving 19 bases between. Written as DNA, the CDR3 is TGCGCCAGCAGCTCCGCATTAGGCGACAGTAACTCTGGAAACACCATATATTTT. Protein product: CASSSALGDSNSGNTIYF. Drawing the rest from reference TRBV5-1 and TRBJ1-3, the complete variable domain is KAGVTQTPRYLIKTRGQQVTLSCSPISGHRSVSWYQQTPGQGLQFLFEYFSETQRNKGNFPGRFSGRQFSNSRSEMNVSTLELGDSALYLCASSSALGDSNSGNTIYFGEGSWLTVV.

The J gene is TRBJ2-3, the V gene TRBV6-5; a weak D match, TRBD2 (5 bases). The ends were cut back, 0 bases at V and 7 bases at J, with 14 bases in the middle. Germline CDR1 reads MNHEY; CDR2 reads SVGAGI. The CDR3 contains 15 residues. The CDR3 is CASSYSVLAGHTQYF. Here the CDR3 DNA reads TGTGCCAGCAGTTACTCGGTCCTTGCGGGCCATACGCAGTATTTT.

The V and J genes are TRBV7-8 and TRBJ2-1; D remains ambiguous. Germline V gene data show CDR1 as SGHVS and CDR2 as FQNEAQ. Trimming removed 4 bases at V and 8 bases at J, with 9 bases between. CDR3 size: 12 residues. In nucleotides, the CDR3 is TGTGCCAGCAGCTCTAGGGTCTATGAGCAGTTCTTC. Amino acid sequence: CASSSRVYEQFF.

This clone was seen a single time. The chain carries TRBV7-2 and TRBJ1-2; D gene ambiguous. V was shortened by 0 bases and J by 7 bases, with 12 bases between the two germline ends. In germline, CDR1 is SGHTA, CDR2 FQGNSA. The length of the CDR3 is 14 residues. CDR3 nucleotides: TGTGCCAGCAGCTTAGCGGGAGGTTCCCTTGGCTACACCTTC. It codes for CASSLAGGSLGYTF.

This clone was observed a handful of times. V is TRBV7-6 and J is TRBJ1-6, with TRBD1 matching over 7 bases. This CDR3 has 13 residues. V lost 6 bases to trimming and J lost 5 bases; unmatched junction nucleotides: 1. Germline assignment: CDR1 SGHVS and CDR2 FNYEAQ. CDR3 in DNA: TGTGCCAGCAGAGGACAGGATAATTCACCCCTCCACTTT. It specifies CASRGQDNSPLHF.

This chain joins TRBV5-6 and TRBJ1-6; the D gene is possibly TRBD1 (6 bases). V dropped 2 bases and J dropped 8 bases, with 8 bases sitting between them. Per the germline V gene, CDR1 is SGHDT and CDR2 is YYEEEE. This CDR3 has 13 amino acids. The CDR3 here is CASSLGQYSPLHF. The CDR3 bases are TGTGCCAGCAGCTTAGGACAGTATTCACCCCTCCACTTT.

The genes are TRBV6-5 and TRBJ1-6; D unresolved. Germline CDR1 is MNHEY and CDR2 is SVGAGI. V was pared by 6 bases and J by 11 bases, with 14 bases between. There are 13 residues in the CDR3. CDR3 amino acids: CASSSRGTAPLHF. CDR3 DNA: TGTGCCAGCAGCAGTCGGGGTACGGCACCCCTCCACTTT.